This is a list of T cell receptor beta chains from one sample in a study of OX40 agonist ivuxolimab in advanced cancers. Sequencing was performed with immunoSEQ multiplex PCR; in TCRdb, only in-frame clones are kept and a portion is missing. The table lists about 150,000 clones, about 92% of them singletons. Sequencing used CD4+ or CD8+ T cells sorted from blood, obtained in a trial of the OX40 agonist ivuxolimab. The receptors stem from an adult with an advanced solid tumor such as melanoma, head and neck, liver or kidney cancer. The CDR3 runs from the conserved cysteine through the conserved F or W. A D gene is named only where the DNA matches it firmly. Size tells how often a clone was seen (once, few, many) or the class of an expanded clone, and some rows leave it out.

TRBJ2-7 . TRBV27 . CASSLNRGPYEQYF TGTGCCAGCAGTTTAAATAGGGGACCCTACGAGCAGTACTTC
TRBJ2-5 . TRBV5-1 . CASSPMTGQETQYF TGCGCCAGCAGCCCTATGACAGGACAAGAGACCCAGTACTTC
TRBJ2-7 . TRBV21-1 . CASSKVWTQQYF TGTGCCAGCAGCAAAGTATGGACACAGCAGTACTTC
TRBJ2-7 TRBD2 TRBV10-3 . CAISDPSGGSYEQYF TGTGCCATCAGTGACCCCAGCGGGGGCTCCTACGAGCAGTACTTC
TRBJ2-1 . TRBV7-2 once CASNRWEGDYNEQFF TGTGCCAGCAACCGATGGGAGGGGGACTACAATGAGCAGTTCTTC
TRBJ1-4 . TRBV28 . CASRAPGAGDEKLFF TGTGCCAGCAGGGCCCCGGGGGCTGGGGATGAAAAACTGTTTTTT
TRBJ1-2 . TRBV7-2 once CASSLYREDGYTF TGTGCCAGCAGCTTATACAGGGAGGACGGCTACACCTTC
TRBJ2-1 . TRBV7-9 . CASTPLPYNEQFF TGTGCCAGCACCCCCCTCCCCTACAATGAGCAGTTCTTC
TRBJ1-2 . TRBV11-2 . CASRRAGLANYGYTF TGTGCCAGCAGGAGGGCCGGGTTAGCTAACTATGGCTACACCTTC
TRBJ2-3 . TRBV7-3 . CASSLNGLPSTDTQYF TGTGCCAGCAGCTTAAACGGACTCCCTAGCACAGATACGCAGTATTTT
TRBJ2-5 . TRBV11-2 . CASSPTIQETQYF TGTGCCAGCAGCCCAACAATCCAAGAGACCCAGTACTTC
TRBJ2-7 TRBD2 TRBV29-1 . CSVRASGVGEQYF TGCAGCGTTCGGGCTAGCGGGGTAGGCGAGCAGTACTTC
TRBJ1-2 . TRBV6-5 . CASTPGPIYGYTF TGTGCCAGCACCCCGGGCCCTATCTATGGCTACACCTTC
TRBJ1-2 TRBD1 TRBV10-3 once CAITSKGQGDYGYTF TGTGCCATCACGAGCAAAGGACAGGGAGATTATGGCTACACCTTC
TRBJ2-1 . TRBV7-9 . CASTQGTALSYNEQFF TGTGCCAGCACCCAAGGTACAGCGCTATCCTACAATGAGCAGTTCTTC
TRBJ1-1 . TRBV18 . CASSPRGLENTEAFF TGTGCCAGCTCACCACGCGGGCTGGAGAACACTGAAGCTTTCTTT
TRBJ2-2 . TRBV6-5 . CASSPPLAGTGELFF TGTGCCAGCAGTCCTCCTTTGGCGGGGACCGGGGAGCTGTTTTTT
TRBJ2-1 TRBD1 TRBV9 . CASSEDRSSYNEQFF TGTGCCAGCAGCGAGGACAGGAGCTCCTACAATGAGCAGTTCTTC
TRBJ1-2 . TRBV5-4 . CASSLDGNYGYTF TGTGCCAGCAGCCTCGACGGGAACTATGGCTACACCTTC
TRBJ1-4 TRBD1 TRBV19 once CASGYLRDRGEKLFF TGTGCCAGTGGGTACCTCCGGGACAGGGGCGAAAAACTGTTTTTT
TRBJ2-5 TRBD2 TRBV27 . CASSPPGLAASGETQYF TGTGCCAGCAGTCCACCGGGACTAGCGGCCTCCGGGGAGACCCAGTACTTC
TRBJ2-2 TRBD2 TRBV7-3 . CASSPSGPPNTGELFF TGTGCCAGCAGCCCTAGCGGGCCGCCGAACACCGGGGAGCTGTTTTTT
TRBJ1-1 TRBD1 TRBV7-2 . CASSWTGQNTEAFF TGTGCCAGCAGCTGGACAGGGCAGAACACTGAAGCTTTCTTT
TRBJ1-2 . TRBV5-4 . CASSLTPGRMTNYGYTF TGTGCCAGCAGCTTAACCCCGGGACGGATGACTAACTATGGCTACACCTTC
TRBJ2-2 . TRBV7-2 . CASSVHEAGELFF TGTGCCAGCAGCGTCCACGAGGCCGGGGAGCTGTTTTTT
TRBJ2-1 TRBD2 TRBV27 . CASSLVLAGDYNEQFF TGTGCCAGCAGTTTGGTACTAGCGGGAGACTACAATGAGCAGTTCTTC
TRBJ1-1 . TRBV7-6 . CASSLGTEAFF TGTGCCAGCAGCTTGGGGACTGAAGCTTTCTTT
TRBJ1-6 . TRBV18 once CASSPRQGQNNSPLHF TGTGCCAGCTCACCACGGCAGGGGCAAAATAATTCACCCCTCCACTTT
TRBJ2-3 . TRBV9 . CASSLRRDLFLADTQYF TGTGCCAGCAGCCTTCGCCGGGACCTATTTCTGGCAGATACGCAGTATTTT
TRBJ2-3 . TRBV27 once CASSLADGTDTQYF TGTGCCAGCAGTTTGGCGGACGGCACAGATACGCAGTATTTT
TRBJ2-7 TRBD2 TRBV19 . CASSMELNAGGRSYEQYF TGTGCCAGTAGTATGGAGCTTAATGCGGGAGGCCGGTCCTACGAGCAGTACTTC
TRBJ2-3 TRBD2 TRBV4-1 . CASSRFYLAGARDTQYF TGCGCCAGCAGTCGATTTTACTTAGCGGGAGCGAGGGATACGCAGTATTTT